This passage covers 21 T cell receptor beta chains from one sample sequenced in a study of control samples from healthy donors and cancer patients. Using immunoSEQ multiplex PCR, the repertoire was profiled, and TCRdb retains in-frame clones only, with some absent. The sample includes some 94,000 clones, roughly 86% of them seen just once. The specimen was blood. All receptors derive from a woman aged 45 to 65 in good health.

V usage is TRBV6-5 and J usage is TRBJ2-3; TRBD2 might be the D (6 bases). Trimming took off 6 bases at V and 2 bases at J, with 9 bases between the two ends. Germline values: CDR1 MNHEY, CDR2 SVGAGI. This CDR3 contains 13 residues. CDR3 nucleotides: TGTGCCAGCAGACGGGACTTCACAGATACGCAGTATTTT. Amino acids: CASRRDFTDTQYF.

The V gene is TRBV4-1, the J gene TRBJ1-5; TRBD1 is a possible D gene (5 bases). V was clipped by 1 base and J by 3 bases, with 13 bases between them. Germline values: CDR1 MGHRA, CDR2 YSYEKL. The CDR3 has 16 residues. The CDR3 nucleotides read TGCGCCAGCAGCCAAGGGGCGGGGCTGATCAATCAGCCCCAGCATTTT. Translated, it gives CASSQGAGLINQPQHF.

The chain combines TRBV14 with TRBJ2-7, with D perhaps TRBD1 (6 bases). The V gene's germline CDR1 is SGHDN and CDR2 FVKESK. Between the trimmed V and J ends, which lost 4 bases and 6 bases, there was a span of 13 bases. This CDR3 has 13 amino acids. The chain's CDR3 is CASSLPTGFEQYF. The CDR3 DNA reads as TGTGCCAGCAGCCTCCCAACAGGGTTCGAGCAGTACTTC.

The rearrangement uses TRBV2 and TRBJ1-3, with TRBD1 identical over 8 bases. Germline CDR1 reads SNHLY; CDR2 reads FYNNEI. The length of the CDR3 is 17 residues. V lost 5 bases and J lost 4; bases outside the gene matches: 13. CDR3 residues: CASSWEAGGDAGNTIYF. The CDR3 region has the DNA TGTGCCAGCAGTTGGGAGGCAGGGGGCGACGCAGGAAACACCATATATTTT. Drawing the rest from reference TRBV2 and TRBJ1-3, the complete variable domain is EPEVTQTPSHQVTQMGQEVILRCVPISNHLYFYWYRQILGQKVEFLVSFYNNEISEKSEIFDDQFSVERPDGSNFTLKIRSTKLEDSAMYFCASSWEAGGDAGNTIYFGEGSWLTVV.

The V and J genes are TRBV7-2 and TRBJ1-1; 7 positions agree with TRBD1. With 8 bases clipped from V and 0 bases from J, the junction kept 3 bases outside the gene matches. The CDR3 is 13 residues long. Germline assignment: CDR1 SGHTA and CDR2 FQGNSA. CDR3 bases: TGTGCCAGCCAGGGGGGGTTGAACACTGAAGCTTTCTTT. This codes for CASQGGLNTEAFF.

This chain joins TRBV6-2 or TRBV6-3 and TRBJ2-4; 10 positions match TRBD1. With 0 bases clipped from V and 8 bases from J, the junction kept 1 base outside the gene matches. The germline CDR1 and CDR2 sequences are MNHEY and SVGEGT. The CDR3 has 14 amino acids. CDR3 sequence (DNA): TGTGCCAGCAGTTACTCCGACAGGGGGCACATTCAGTACTTC. Translation: CASSYSDRGHIQYF.

This sequence joins TRBV6-2 or TRBV6-3 and TRBJ1-1; possible D gene TRBD1, 6 bases. Germline loops: CDR1 MNHEY, CDR2 SVGEGT. Trimming cost V 5 bases and J 4 bases, with 14 bases left between them. This CDR3 region has 14 residues. CDR3 protein: CASSTGQGSTEAFF. The CDR3 nucleotides read TGTGCCAGCAGTACAGGGCAGGGGAGCACTGAAGCTTTCTTT.

V and J are TRBV4-3 and TRBJ1-6, with 7 bases matching TRBD1. V trimming: 1 base; J trimming: 9 bases; junction bases outside the gene matches: 9. The CDR3 length is 16 residues. The germline gives CDR1 LGHNA, CDR2 YSLEER. CDR3 loop: CASSQALGTETSPLHF. The CDR3 bases are TGCGCCAGCAGCCAAGCCCTCGGGACAGAAACTTCACCCCTCCACTTT.

The gene calls are TRBV4-3 and TRBJ2-5, with 7 bases lining up with TRBD1. Losses at the gene ends were 3 bases for V and 3 bases for J; bases not matched to a gene: 7. The CDR3 spans 15 residues. Germline CDR1 LGHNA, CDR2 YSLEER. CDR3 nucleotides: TGCGCCAGCAGCCAGGCCGGGACAGAGAAAGAGACCCAGTACTTC. Translating gives CASSQAGTEKETQYF.

The V gene is TRBV3-1 (or the pseudogene TRBV3-2), the J gene TRBJ2-2, with TRBD2 matching over 12 bases. The V segment lost 0 bases and the J segment 5 bases; nucleotides outside the gene matches: 7. Germline loops: CDR1 LGHDT, CDR2 YNNKEL (reference sequence). The CDR3 has 18 amino acids. CDR3 in amino acids: CASSQDTGLAGRTGELFF. CDR3 nucleotides: TGTGCCAGCAGCCAAGATACGGGACTAGCGGGCAGGACCGGGGAGCTGTTTTTT.

The V gene is TRBV6-5, the J gene TRBJ2-4; TRBD1 is a possible D gene (6 bases). Trimming took 4 bases from V and 9 from J, leaving 16 bases between them. The germline gives CDR1 MNHEY, CDR2 SVGAGI. The CDR3 consists of 14 residues. Written as DNA, the CDR3 is TGTGCCAGCAGTTCCTCTCCGGGACATCTCATTCAGTACTTC. It is translated as CASSSSPGHLIQYF.

The J gene is TRBJ1-6, the V gene TRBV5-1; D is ambiguous. Trimming cost V 0 bases and J 8 bases, with 9 bases left between them. From germline, CDR1 is SGHRS and CDR2 YFSETQ. CDR3 length equals 14 residues. Here the CDR3 reads CASSLESRDSPLHF. The CDR3 DNA sequence: TGCGCCAGCAGCTTGGAATCTAGGGATTCACCCCTCCACTTT.

This chain uses TRBV6-9 with TRBJ2-7, with 7 positions matching TRBD1. V was clipped by 4 bases and J by 4 bases; unmatched bases: 16. This CDR3 contains 17 residues. Germline CDR1 MNHGY, CDR2 SVAAGI. The DNA of the CDR3 is TGTGCCAGCAGTTCCCCCAACCCAAGACAGGGAGTGTACGAGCAGTACTTC. Translation gives CASSSPNPRQGVYEQYF.

The chain recombines TRBV7-2 with TRBJ2-7, with a possible D match to TRBD1 (6 bases). From germline, CDR1 is SGHTA and CDR2 FQGNSA. This CDR3 has 16 amino acids. V shed 10 bases and J shed 0 bases, with 22 bases lying between them. The CDR3 reads CAIPPLGAYSSYEQYF. CDR3 DNA sequence: TGTGCCATTCCCCCCCTGGGGGCATATAGCTCCTACGAGCAGTACTTC.

This clone has only one observation. The chain joins TRBV5-4 to TRBJ1-2, with D maybe TRBD1 (6 bases). CDR1 SGHNT and CDR2 YYREEE come from the germline V gene (reference sequence). The CDR3 contains 13 residues. The V and J ends lost 0 bases and 8 bases respectively, with 11 bases between them. DNA for the CDR3: TGTGCCAGCAGCTTGGACGGGGGCCTGGGCTACACCTTC. Translation gives CASSLDGGLGYTF.

The chain employs TRBV6-2 or TRBV6-3 and TRBJ1-5; D gene uncertain. Trimming removed 2 bases at V and 6 bases at J, with 5 bases between. CDR3 size: 12 residues. Germline CDR1 MNHEY, CDR2 SVGEGT. This CDR3 reads CASSYPGQPQHF. In nucleotides, the CDR3 is TGTGCCAGCAGTTACCCGGGTCAGCCCCAGCATTTT.

The gene calls are TRBV5-4 and TRBJ2-4; weak D call: TRBD2 (5 bases). V lost 0 bases and J lost 0, with 7 bases in between. The germline V gene has CDR1 SGHNT and CDR2 YYREEE (reference sequence). This CDR3 has 15 amino acids. The CDR3 sequence: CASSLAAGAKNIQYF. The CDR3 bases are TGTGCCAGCAGCTTGGCCGCGGGAGCCAAAAACATTCAGTACTTC.

This clone appeared once. The chain employs TRBV21-1 and TRBJ1-4. TRBV21-1 is marked as a pseudogene. This CDR3 is 16 amino acids long. CDR3 amino acids: CASSGKRGGTNEKLFF. Here the CDR3 DNA reads TGTGCCAGCAGCGGAAAGAGGGGGGGAACTAATGAAAAACTGTTTTTT.

The rearrangement links TRBV27 to TRBJ1-5; the D gene is possibly TRBD1 (6 bases). Trimming removed 5 bases at V and 3 bases at J, with 14 bases between. Germline CDR1 is MNHEY and CDR2 is SMNVEV (reference sequence). The length of the CDR3 is 15 residues. As DNA, the CDR3 is TGTGCCAGCAGTCCAATACAGGGCCCCAATCAGCCCCAGCATTTT. Translating it yields CASSPIQGPNQPQHF.

V is TRBV6-5 and J is TRBJ2-1; TRBD2 is a possible D gene (7 bases). The germline CDR1 and CDR2 sequences are MNHEY and SVGAGI. Trimming took 2 bases from V and 7 from J, leaving 15 bases between them. This CDR3 has 15 residues. CDR3 bases: TGTGCCAGCAGTTACGGGGGGGCCTCTGGAAATGAGCAGTTCTTC. Translation gives CASSYGGASGNEQFF.

This clone was found once. DNA of the CDR3: TGTGCCAGCAGCCTCGACGATACGCAGTATTTT. This encodes CASSLDDTQYF. This chain uses TRBV5-4 with TRBJ2-3; no reliable D call. Trimming shortened V by 4 bases and J by 6 bases, and 6 bases separated the two germline ends. There are 11 residues in the CDR3. Germline V CDR1 and CDR2: SGHNT, YYREEE (reference sequence).